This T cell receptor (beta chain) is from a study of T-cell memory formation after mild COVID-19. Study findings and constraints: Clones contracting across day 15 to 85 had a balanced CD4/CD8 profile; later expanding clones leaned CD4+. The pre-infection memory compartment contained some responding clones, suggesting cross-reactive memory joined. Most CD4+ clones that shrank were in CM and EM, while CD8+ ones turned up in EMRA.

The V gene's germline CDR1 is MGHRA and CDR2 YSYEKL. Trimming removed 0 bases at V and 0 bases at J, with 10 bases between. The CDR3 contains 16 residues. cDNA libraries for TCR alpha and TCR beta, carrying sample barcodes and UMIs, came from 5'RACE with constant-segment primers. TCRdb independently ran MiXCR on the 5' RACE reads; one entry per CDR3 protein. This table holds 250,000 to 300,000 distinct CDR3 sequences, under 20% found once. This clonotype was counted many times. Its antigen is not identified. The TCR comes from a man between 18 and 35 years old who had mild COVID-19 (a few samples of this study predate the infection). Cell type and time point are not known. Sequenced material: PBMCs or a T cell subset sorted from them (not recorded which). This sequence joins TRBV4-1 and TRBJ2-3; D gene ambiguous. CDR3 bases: TGCGCCAGCAGCCAAGAATCACTCCCTAGCACAGATACGCAGTATTTT. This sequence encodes CASSQESLPSTDTQYF.